The 17 T cell receptor beta chains reported below all come from one sample, sequenced in a study of OX40 agonist ivuxolimab in advanced cancers. Sequenced by immunoSEQ multiplex PCR; TCRdb stores in-frame clones only, minus some. The repertoire has under 25,000 clones, roughly 80% of them found once; the top ten carry around 3.5%. Source: CD4+ or CD8+ T cells sorted from blood, taken in a trial of the OX40 agonist ivuxolimab. These receptors all stem from an adult with an advanced solid tumor such as melanoma, head and neck, liver or kidney cancer.

This chain connects TRBV10-1 to TRBJ2-1; TRBD2 matches at 10 bases. With V trimmed by 6 bases and J by 12 bases, 5 bases remained unmatched. CDR3 length: 12 amino acids. CDR1 is WNHNN, CDR2 SYGVQD, per germline (reference sequence). This CDR3 reads CASSLAGEVQFF. The CDR3, as DNA: TGCGCCAGCAGCCTAGCGGGAGAGGTGCAGTTCTTC.

J is TRBJ2-2 and V is TRBV7-9, with a tentative D call TRBD1 (6 bases). CDR3 length equals 17 residues. Trimming took off 4 bases at V and 5 bases at J, with 20 bases between the two ends. CDR1 and CDR2 (germline): SEHNR, FQNEAQ (reference sequence). The CDR3 bases are TGTGCCAGCAGCTCCCCCGGGCAGGGGCCCCCGACCGGGGAGCTGTTTTTT. This codes for CASSSPGQGPPTGELFF.

Sample share makes this clone large (0.1 to 1%). The DNA of the CDR3 is TGTGCCAGTATGACAGGGTCCGAGCAGTACTTC. Its translation is CASMTGSEQYF. This chain connects TRBV27 to TRBJ2-7; 7 nucleotides agree with TRBD1. This CDR3 spans 11 amino acids. Per the germline V gene, CDR1 is MNHEY and CDR2 is SMNVEV (reference sequence). Unmatched junction bases numbered 5, after V lost 9 bases and J lost 6 bases.

The CDR3 sequence is CASSLERRETQYF. CDR3 DNA sequence: TGTGCCAGCAGCTTGGAGCGTCGGGAGACCCAGTACTTC. The chain is built from TRBV5-6 and TRBJ2-5, with D unclear. V was cut by 0 bases and J by 5 bases, with 8 bases left in between. Germline V lookup: CDR1 SGHDT, CDR2 YYEEEE. There are 13 residues in the CDR3.

V is TRBV4-3 and J is TRBJ1-1; D is undetermined. This CDR3 has 14 residues. CDR1 is LGHNA, CDR2 YSLEER, per germline. V lost 4 bases, J lost 0 bases, and 9 bases lay in between. The CDR3 DNA reads TGCGCCAGCAGCCCCGGGGTACTGAACACTGAAGCTTTCTTT. This encodes CASSPGVLNTEAFF.

The V and J genes are TRBV6-6 and TRBJ2-7, with 8 bases that match TRBD2. Losses at the gene ends were 5 bases for V and 1 base for J; bases not matched to a gene: 1. This CDR3 has 13 residues. Germline CDR1 is MNHNY and CDR2 is SVGAGI (reference sequence). The CDR3 here is CASSREGSYEQYF. The CDR3 nucleotides read TGTGCCAGCAGTCGGGAGGGATCCTACGAGCAGTACTTC.

This clone came up a few times. J is TRBJ1-2 and V is TRBV30, with D hard to call. The V and J ends lost 2 bases and 2 bases respectively, with 12 bases between them. Germline assignment: CDR1 GTSNPN and CDR2 SVGIG (reference sequence). CDR3 length: 14 residues. CDR3 region: CAWSLSGENYGYTF. CDR3 coding DNA: TGTGCCTGGAGTTTGTCAGGTGAAAACTATGGCTACACCTTC.

This rearrangement joins TRBV5-1 to TRBJ2-3; the D gene could be TRBD1 or TRBD2 (6 bases each). Trimming removed 4 bases from V and 6 bases from J, with 18 bases in between. The CDR3 is 15 residues long. The V gene's germline CDR1 is SGHRS and CDR2 YFSETQ. Here the CDR3 DNA reads TGCGCCAGCAGCATAAGGGGGGCAGGGTCGGATACGCAGTATTTT. It encodes CASSIRGAGSDTQYF.

In DNA form, the CDR3 reads TGCAGCGTTGAAGATCGTCAGGGCTCCTACAATGAGCAGTTCTTC. This sequence encodes CSVEDRQGSYNEQFF. The J gene is TRBJ2-1, the V gene TRBV29-1; D is possibly TRBD1 (5 bases). V was clipped by 0 bases and J by 0 bases, with 9 bases between them. The CDR3 runs 15 residues. The V gene's germline CDR1 is SQVTM and CDR2 ANQGSEA.

The chain employs TRBV4-1 and TRBJ2-5, with no clear D. The V end was cut by 2 bases, the J end by 9 bases, with 10 bases between. The germline CDR1 and CDR2 sequences are MGHRA and YSYEKL. The CDR3 loop spans 12 amino acids. The chain's CDR3 is CASSQSTNPQYF. CDR3 nucleotide sequence: TGCGCCAGCAGCCAATCGACAAATCCCCAGTACTTC.

This chain joins TRBV7-6 and TRBJ2-3, with 9 bases fitting TRBD1. Germline trimming cut 3 bases from V and 5 bases from J; bases unmatched to any gene: 3. The CDR3 length is 14 residues. Germline CDR1 reads SGHVS; CDR2 reads FNYEAQ. CDR3 residues: CASSLDRGGDTQYF. The CDR3 DNA reads TGTGCCAGCAGCTTGGACAGGGGAGGAGATACGCAGTATTTT.

This chain uses TRBV4-1 with TRBJ1-1; D unclear. This CDR3 is 13 amino acids long. Germline values: CDR1 MGHRA, CDR2 YSYEKL. Trimming took 5 bases from V and 1 from J, leaving 8 bases between them. The CDR3 spells CASSKASNTEAFF. CDR3 nucleotide sequence: TGCGCCAGCAGCAAAGCATCGAACACTGAAGCTTTCTTT.

This clone was seen only a few times. The V call is TRBV10-3, the J call TRBJ2-3, with 11 bases identical to TRBD2. Trimming took 7 bases from V and 0 from J; bases not matched to a gene: 12. Germline CDR1 ENHRY, CDR2 SYGVKD. CDR3 length equals 18 residues. CDR3 sequence (DNA): TGTGCCATCAACCCTTCGGGACTAGCGGCACTTAGCACAGATACGCAGTATTTT. It encodes CAINPSGLAALSTDTQYF.

Here the CDR3 reads CASSGRGRWTEAFF. The CDR3 DNA follows: TGCGCCAGCAGCGGCAGGGGCAGGTGGACTGAAGCTTTCTTT. The chain links TRBV5-1 to TRBJ1-1, with a weak D call TRBD1 (6 bases). CDR3 length: 14 residues. With 4 bases removed from V and 5 bases from J, the gap between germline ends came to 15 bases. Germline V gives CDR1 SGHRS, CDR2 YFSETQ.

The J gene is TRBJ2-7, the V gene TRBV6-6; a weak D match, TRBD2 (6 bases). V was pared by 6 bases and J by 0 bases, with 15 bases between. The germline V gene encodes CDR1 MNHNY and CDR2 SVGAGI (reference sequence). The CDR3 totals 15 residues. CDR3 coding DNA: TGTGCCAGCAGAGGACTAAACGTAATCTCCTACGAGCAGTACTTC. Protein: CASRGLNVISYEQYF.

The rearrangement joins TRBV18 to TRBJ2-7; TRBD1 is a possible D gene (5 bases). Germline-derived CDR1 and CDR2 are KGHSH and LQKENI. Trimming removed 0 bases from V and 5 bases from J, with 11 bases in between. There are 14 residues in the CDR3. The CDR3 spells CASSPPGRENEQYF. The CDR3 nucleotides read TGTGCCAGCTCACCACCGGGCAGGGAAAACGAGCAGTACTTC. The full variable domain, with the rest looked up from reference TRBV18 and TRBJ2-7, is NAGVMQNPRHLVRRRGQEARLRCSPMKGHSHVYWYRQLPEEGLKFMVYLQKENIIDESGMPKERFSAEFPKEGPSILRIQQVVRGDSAAYFCASSPPGRENEQYFGPGTRLTVT.

This clone is termed large (0.1 to 1%). The chain joins TRBV5-4 to TRBJ2-4, with D perhaps TRBD1 (6 bases). The length of the CDR3 is 19 residues. The germline CDR1 and CDR2 sequences are SGHNT and YYREEE (reference sequence). Trimming took off 7 bases at V and 12 bases at J, with 38 bases between the two ends. CDR3 sequence (DNA): TGTGCCAGCTCCTTTAAGATGATTCGGGACAAGGCCGACATAGGGGCTCAGTACTTC. This gives the protein CASSFKMIRDKADIGAQYF.